The subject of this entry is one T cell receptor beta chain. The antigen is not known. Trimming removed 1 base at V and 6 bases at J, with 19 bases between. The V gene's germline CDR1 is SEHNR and CDR2 FQNEAQ (reference sequence). The CDR3 consists of 16 residues. The data belong to a study of shared clonotypes between healthy human individuals. Overall study results and limits: The study generally estimated greater richness for naive than memory subsets.

Genomic DNA from each subset was divided evenly over several immunoSEQ plates. Original handling: With immunoSEQ giving junction-only sequences and no quality scores, filtering differed. The table came from immunoSEQ multiplex PCR; TCRdb's copy has only in-frame clones and leaves some out. D and trimming come from the DNA, and the V and J calls and clone size come from that table. Of roughly 1 million clones listed, 70% to 80% were seen once; the top ten hold approximately 1.5%. This clonotype originated in a man between 18 and 35 years old in good health. The V gene is TRBV7-9, the J gene TRBJ2-7; no firm D call. The sequencing sample was made of memory CD4+ T cells sorted from blood. Indicated subset: CD45RA-negative fraction. The CDR3 DNA reads as TGTGCCAGCAGCTTAGGGTCGTCGGGCGGACCAGGCGAGCAGTACTTC. Its protein is CASSLGSSGGPGEQYF.